This TCR beta chain comes out of a study of T cell responses to AZD1222 COVID-19 vaccine. Using immunoSEQ multiplex PCR, the repertoire was profiled, and TCRdb retains in-frame clones only, with some absent. The sample consists of 120,000 to 150,000 clones, around 90% of them appearing once. Between the trimmed V and J ends, which lost 4 bases and 0 bases, there was a span of 15 bases. The CDR3 contains 16 residues. CDR1 ENHRY and CDR2 SYGVKD come from the germline V gene. Study-level results: When two AZD1222 doses had been given, Spike-specific TCR breadth and depth rose.

This clone was recorded once. Its specificity is unknown. This sequence joins TRBV10-3 and TRBJ1-2; D is perhaps TRBD1 (5 bases). The receptor was derived from an adult in good health. Sequencing used peripheral blood, obtained on day 0 of AZD1222 vaccination. In DNA, the CDR3 is TGTGCCATCAGTGGAGTTCCAGACAGAGCTAACTATGGCTACACCTTC. Amino acids: CAISGVPDRANYGYTF.